These 9 T cell receptor beta chains originate from one sample sequenced in a study of blood T cells in healthy people across ages. A J-beta primer mix and a sample-barcoded 5' primer were used in a second PCR of about 6 to 12 cycles. Each CDR3 protein gets one entry after TCRdb re-called the 5' RACE reads with MiXCR. Here the sample spans about 640,000 distinct CDR3 sequences, under 65% being singletons. Sequencing was carried out using blood. All receptors come from a man aged 60 to 75 in good health.

This rearrangement joins TRBV20-1 to TRBJ2-1, with D maybe TRBD1 (6 bases). V lost 1 base and J 10 bases, leaving 17 bases between the germline ends. The CDR3 totals 14 residues. CDR1 and CDR2 (germline): DFQATT, SNEGSKA (reference sequence). For the CDR3, the DNA is TGCAGTGCTAGAGCTGGACAGCTAGCCTACGAGCAGTTCTTC. It encodes CSARAGQLAYEQFF.

The chain joins TRBV7-8 to TRBJ1-5, with no clear D. CDR3 length: 16 residues. Germline-derived CDR1 and CDR2 are SGHVS and FQNEAQ. Trimming removed 5 bases at V and 6 bases at J, with 20 bases between. CDR3 residues: CASSPESSVNSQPQHF. CDR3 bases: TGTGCCAGCAGCCCCGAGAGTAGCGTTAACAGTCAGCCCCAGCATTTT. Together with reference TRBV7-8 and TRBJ1-5, the CDR3 gives the full variable domain: GAGVSQSPRYKVAKRGQDVALRCDPISGHVSLFWYQQALGQGPEFLTYFQNEAQLDKSGLPSDRFFAERPEGSVSTLKIQRTQQEDSAVYLCASSPESSVNSQPQHFGDGTRLSIL.

This chain connects TRBV9 to TRBJ2-4, with D unresolved. CDR1 and CDR2 from the germline V gene are SGDLS and YYNGEE. The CDR3 spans 13 residues. The V gene lost 2 bases and the J gene lost 13 bases, with 16 bases spanning the gap. The CDR3 is CASSVRVDREQYF. CDR3 in DNA: TGTGCCAGCAGCGTTCGAGTTGATCGTGAGCAGTACTTC.

The chain uses TRBV7-2 and TRBJ1-3; no clear D gene. Germline CDR1 and CDR2: SGHTA and FQGNSA. CDR3 size: 16 residues. V was trimmed by 1 base and J by 0 bases, leaving 10 bases between them. The CDR3: CASSLDPGASGNTIYF. Written as DNA, the CDR3 is TGTGCCAGCAGCTTAGACCCAGGCGCCTCTGGAAACACCATATATTTT.

The chain joins TRBV3-1 to TRBJ2-4; 8 nucleotides agree with TRBD2. The CDR3 extends over 13 amino acids. The germline V gene has CDR1 LGHDT and CDR2 YNNKEL (reference sequence). With 8 bases clipped from V and 1 base from J, the junction kept 1 base outside the gene matches. The CDR3 spells CASGGGAKNIQYF. For the CDR3, the DNA is TGTGCCAGCGGCGGGGGGGCCAAAAACATTCAGTACTTC.

The chain combines TRBV5-1 with TRBJ1-1; D gene uncertain. CDR3 length: 17 amino acids. From germline, CDR1 is SGHRS and CDR2 YFSETQ. Trimming removed 1 base at V and 1 base at J, with 17 bases between. For the CDR3, the DNA is TGCGCCAGCAGCTTGTCCCCGGCGGCCAGCCAGAACACTGAAGCTTTCTTT. It yields the protein CASSLSPAASQNTEAFF.

This chain uses TRBV20-1 with TRBJ2-1; maybe TRBD2 (6 bases). Trimming pared 3 bases from V and 4 bases from J, leaving 13 bases between. CDR3 length: 14 amino acids. Germline V gene lookup returns CDR1 DFQATT and CDR2 SNEGSKA (reference sequence). CDR3 nucleotides: TGCAGTGCTAGTCTGTTAGCGGTTTACAATGAGCAGTTCTTC. Translation: CSASLLAVYNEQFF.

This chain joins TRBV5-5 and TRBJ2-7; D remains ambiguous. Germline CDR1 reads SGHKS; CDR2 reads YYEKEE (reference sequence). The length of the CDR3 is 14 residues. V was shortened by 2 bases and J by 1 base, with 10 bases between the two germline ends. CDR3 residues: CASSLRRLSYEQYF. Written as DNA, the CDR3 is TGTGCCAGCAGCTTAAGGCGTCTTTCCTACGAGCAGTACTTC.

J is TRBJ2-1 and V is TRBV7-2; D may be TRBD2 (6 bases). The CDR3 is 18 amino acids. The germline V gene encodes CDR1 SGHTA and CDR2 FQGNSA. Trimming left V 1 base short and J 0 bases short, with 16 bases between. In DNA form, the CDR3 reads TGTGCCAGCAGCTTAGGAGTAGGTAGCGGAAGCTCCTACAATGAGCAGTTCTTC. Its protein product is CASSLGVGSGSSYNEQFF.